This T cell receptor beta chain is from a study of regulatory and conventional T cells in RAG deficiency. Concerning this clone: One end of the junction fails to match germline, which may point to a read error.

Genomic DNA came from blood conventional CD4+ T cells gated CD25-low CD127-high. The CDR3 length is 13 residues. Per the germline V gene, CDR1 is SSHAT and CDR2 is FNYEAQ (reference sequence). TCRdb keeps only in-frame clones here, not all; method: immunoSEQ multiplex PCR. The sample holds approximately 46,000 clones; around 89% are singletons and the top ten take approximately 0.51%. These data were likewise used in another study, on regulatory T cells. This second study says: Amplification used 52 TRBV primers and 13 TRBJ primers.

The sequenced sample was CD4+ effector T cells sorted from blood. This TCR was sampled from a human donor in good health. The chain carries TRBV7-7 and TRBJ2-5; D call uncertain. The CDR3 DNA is TGTGCTAGCAGCGTATTTATTTCAGAGACCCAGTACTTC. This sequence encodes CASSVFISETQYF.